The 2 T cell receptor beta chains presented below share a single source sample, sequenced in a study of cytotoxic CD8 clonotypes in ibrutinib-treated CLL. Clones were read by immunoSEQ multiplex PCR, and TCRdb kept only the in-frame ones, dropping some. The data show around 53,000 clones, 54% seen once. Here the sequenced sample was PBMCs, taken at disease progression, from a patient treated with ibrutinib. Receptor source: a human donor with chronic lymphocytic leukemia.

In its sample, this clone was seen a few times. The chain joins TRBV5-1 to TRBJ2-7; TRBD1 matches at 7 bases. This CDR3 has 14 residues. Germline V gives CDR1 SGHRS, CDR2 YFSETQ. The V segment lost 4 bases and the J segment 3 bases; nucleotides outside the gene matches: 7. The CDR3 DNA reads TGCGCCAGCAGCGATCCGGGACAGATCTACGAGCAGTACTTC. This gives the protein CASSDPGQIYEQYF.

This chain connects TRBV9 to TRBJ2-5; 7 bases fit TRBD2. The V gene end was trimmed by 1 base and the J gene end by 3 bases; junction bases not matched to a gene: 6. From germline, CDR1 is SGDLS and CDR2 YYNGEE. This CDR3 has 15 amino acids. The CDR3 loop is CASSVISSGKETQYF. CDR3 bases: TGTGCCAGCAGCGTAATCTCTAGCGGTAAAGAGACCCAGTACTTC.